Included here is one T cell receptor (beta chain) sequence, with context. This specimen comes from a study of blood T cell repertoires in COVID-19. V was pared by 4 bases and J by 7 bases, with 12 bases between. Germline V gene sequence: CDR1 SGHRS, CDR2 YFSETQ. The CDR3 extends over 13 amino acids. Assay used: immunoSEQ multiplex PCR; TCRdb lists only in-frame clones, some missing. The repertoire has 250,000 to 300,000 clones, 85% to 90% of them found once; the top ten carry roughly 5%. The sequenced sample consisted of peripheral blood. The clonotype originates from a woman in her thirties or forties who had recovered from COVID-19. V gene TRBV5-1 combines with J gene TRBJ2-1; weak D call: TRBD2 (5 bases). CDR3 coding DNA: TGCGCCAGCAGCCGGGATCGGCGGAATGAGCAGTTCTTC. Its protein product is CASSRDRRNEQFF.